This TCR beta chain was found in a study of graft-versus-host responses after intestinal transplantation. Study-level points and caveats: Investigators detected GvH clones in recipient marrow, with some emerging earlier in ileum or blood.

Data came from immunoSEQ multiplex PCR; TCRdb stores just in-frame clones and leaves some out. The sample yields tens of thousands of clones, approximately 87% seen once. This CDR3 is built from 13 residues. Trimming removed 6 bases at V and 2 bases at J, with 10 bases between. The germline V gene has CDR1 MNHEY and CDR2 SVGAGI. On this clone: The antigen remains unidentified.

The chain uses TRBV6-5 and TRBJ1-1, with D unresolved. The receptor comes from a human donor who received an intestinal transplant. Here the sequenced sample was unstimulated CD4+ T cells sorted from spleen or lymph node cells, taken before intestinal transplant. This chain's CDR3 is CASSVDINTEAFF. The CDR3 coding sequence is TGTGCCAGCAGCGTAGACATAAACACTGAAGCTTTCTTT.